A selection of T cell receptor beta chains follows, all from one sample in a study of human T cells and chemical hapten exposure. TCRdb re-analysed the RACE reads in MiXCR, keeping a single row per CDR3 protein. The sample gives 40,000 to 45,000 distinct CDR3 sequences, around 3.4% of which show up once; approximately 5% is in the top ten. The sequencing input was whole blood. All receptors derive from a human donor in good health. Some clones in this sample may be carry-over from other donors' samples. CDR3s include the opening cysteine and the closing phenylalanine or tryptophan. A D gene is named only where the DNA matches it firmly. Size is stated for part of the rows, as once, few or many counts, or as a class when the clone is expanded.

D | size | J | V | DNA | CDR3
TRBD1 | many | TRBJ1-2 | TRBV29-1 | TGCAGCGTCCCAAGGGACAGGGCCGCTAACTATGGCTACACCTTC | CSVPRDRAANYGYTF
- | many | TRBJ2-7 | TRBV28 | TGTGCCAGCATCGCTAGGTCGGCGGTGGGACGGACCTACGAGCAGTACTTC | CASIARSAVGRTYEQYF
- | - | TRBJ2-1 | TRBV14 | TGTGCCAGCAGCCAAACCTACAATGAGCAGTTCTTC | CASSQTYNEQFF
- | many | TRBJ2-6 | TRBV6-2/TRBV6-3 | TGTGCCAGCAGTTATCAGATCGGTACTGGGGCCAACGTCCTGACTTTC | CASSYQIGTGANVLTF
- | - | TRBJ2-5 | TRBV5-1 | TGCGCCAGCAGCTTCGGGACAAACCAAGAGACCCAGTACTTC | CASSFGTNQETQYF
- | many | TRBJ1-2 | TRBV6-1 | TGTGCCAGCAGTGCGACAGTTTACTCCAACTATGGCTACACCTTC | CASSATVYSNYGYTF
TRBD1 | few | TRBJ2-2 | TRBV9 | TGTGCCAGCAGCTCGCGACAGGGAACGGGAACCGGGGAGCTGTTTTTT | CASSSRQGTGTGELFF
TRBD1 | many | TRBJ2-7 | TRBV6-1 | TGTGCCAGCAGTGAAGCCGGGACAGGGAACTCCTACGAGCAGTACTTC | CASSEAGTGNSYEQYF
- | many | TRBJ2-3 | TRBV4-1 | TGCGCCAGCAGTCATTCAGATACGCAGTATTTT | CASSHSDTQYF
- | many | TRBJ2-1 | TRBV18 | TGTGCCAGCTCACCGCGGACGGGGAACAATGAGCAGTTCTTC | CASSPRTGNNEQFF
- | few | TRBJ2-3 | TRBV13 | TGTGCCAGCAGCAGAGAACAGAGCCGCACAGATACGCAGTATTTT | CASSREQSRTDTQYF
TRBD2 | many | TRBJ2-1 | TRBV14 | TGTGCCAGCAGCCATACTAGCGGGAGGGCCGATGAGCAGTTCTTC | CASSHTSGRADEQFF
TRBD2 | many | TRBJ2-7 | TRBV12-3/TRBV12-4 | TGTGCCAGCAGTAGACTAGCAGGCTCCTACGAGCAGTACTTC | CASSRLAGSYEQYF
- | many | TRBJ2-3 | TRBV18 | TGTGCCAGCTCACCTCTAGGGACGCTCTTAGGGGATACGCAGTATTTT | CASSPLGTLLGDTQYF
- | few | TRBJ1-5 | TRBV21-1 | TGTGCCAGCAGCAAAGTGCTTGTCGTTAGCAATCAGCCCCAGCATTTT | CASSKVLVVSNQPQHF
TRBD2 | few | TRBJ2-1 | TRBV5-4 | TGTGCCAGCAGCTTGACACTAGCGGGAGCCAGTGAGCAGTTCTTC | CASSLTLAGASEQFF
- | many | TRBJ2-7 | TRBV28 | TGTGCCAGCAGTTTAGAAGGGGTTCCTTACGAGCAGTACTTC | CASSLEGVPYEQYF
- | many | TRBJ2-7 | TRBV5-1 | TGCGCCAGCAGCTTGGCTGGCAGGGCCTACGAGCAGTACTTC | CASSLAGRAYEQYF
- | - | TRBJ1-2 | TRBV5-6 | TGTGCCAGCAGCTGGGAAGGGCTCTATGGCTACACCTTC | CASSWEGLYGYTF
- | - | TRBJ1-2 | TRBV28 | TGTGCCAGCAGTTTACACATGCTAAATGACTACACCTTC | CASSLHMLNDYTF
- | - | TRBJ1-2 | TRBV7-9 | TGTGCCAGCAGCTTGAACCAGGGTCTTGGCTACACCTTC | CASSLNQGLGYTF
- | - | TRBJ1-4 | TRBV5-1 | TGCGTCAGCAGCTTGTATTCAGGGGACAATGAAAAACTGTTTTTT | CVSSLYSGDNEKLFF
TRBD2 | many | TRBJ2-1 | TRBV20-1 | TGCAGTGCTCAGCGGGGACCAACCCTCTACAATGAGCAGTTCTTC | CSAQRGPTLYNEQFF
TRBD1 | many | TRBJ2-5 | TRBV5-1 | TGCGCCAGCAGGATCGGGACAGGCCAAGAGACCCAGTACTTC | CASRIGTGQETQYF
TRBD1 | many | TRBJ2-2 | TRBV20-1 | TGCAGTGCTTCCTACAGGGGGGCCGGGGAGCTGTTTTTT | CSASYRGAGELFF
TRBD2 | many | TRBJ2-7 | TRBV5-6 | TGTGCCAGCAGCTTCCTAAGCGGGGGGTCCTACGAGCAGTACTTC | CASSFLSGGSYEQYF
- | many | TRBJ1-3 | TRBV20-1 | TGCAGTGCTAAAAGTGGAAACACCATATATTTT | CSAKSGNTIYF
- | many | TRBJ2-7 | TRBV28 | TGTGCCAGCAGTACGGGGACAAGCTACGAGCAGTACTTC | CASSTGTSYEQYF
- | many | TRBJ1-3 | TRBV7-9 | TGTGCCAGCAGCTTCTGGACACCGGTCTCTGGAAACACCATATATTTT | CASSFWTPVSGNTIYF
TRBD1 | many | TRBJ2-4 | TRBV27 | TGTGCCAGCCTCGACAGGGGCAAAAACATTCAGTACTTC | CASLDRGKNIQYF
- | many | TRBJ2-1 | TRBV10-2 | TGCGCCAGCAGTGATTATTACAATGAGCAGTTCTTC | CASSDYYNEQFF
- | many | TRBJ2-7 | TRBV20-1 | TGCAGTGCTAGAGATAAGGTGGGAATATCTTACGAGCAGTACTTC | CSARDKVGISYEQYF